This TCR beta chain was obtained from a study of PD-L1 blockade in urothelial cancer. Across the study: Atezolizumab therapy began for patients at some point between 2014 and 2016, dosed at 1,200 mg intravenously every 3 weeks. At 6 weeks and at 3 weeks (second dose) after treatment start, blood was analyzed.

Germline V gives CDR1 LNHDA, CDR2 SQIVND (reference sequence). The CDR3 totals 18 residues. Trimming cost V 4 bases and J 4 bases; bases outside gene matches: 13. Time point given: pretreatment peripheral blood. Findings and caveats of the study: Below-median pretreatment blood TCR clonality predicted better survival.

As to this clone: The antigen remains unidentified.

TCRdb's copy holds only in-frame clones and misses some; the assay was immunoSEQ multiplex PCR. In the table there are about 86,000 clones, around 85% of which are singletons. This receptor was obtained from a man in his 60s with urothelial cancer. The sequencing used PBMCs, collected around atezolizumab (anti-PD-L1) treatment. The rearrangement links TRBV19 to TRBJ1-2, with 12 bases aligning to TRBD1. CDR3 protein: CASSRSRDRGQNIYGYTF. DNA of the CDR3: TGTGCCAGTAGTAGATCCCGGGACAGGGGGCAAAACATCTATGGCTACACCTTC.